The rows below give T cell receptor beta chains drawn from one sample of a study of metastatic and nonmetastatic thyroid tumors. TCRdb re-processed the PCR reads through MiXCR. The data contain approximately 40,000 clones, around 20% of them singletons. Source material: blood. The receptors shown here come from a female donor with papillary thyroid cancer or a benign thyroid nodule (not recorded which). Some clones in this sample may be carry-over from other donors' samples. The CDR3 runs from the conserved cysteine through the conserved F or W. The order of the fields is CDR3 DNA, CDR3 protein, clone size, J gene, V gene, D gene. D genes are given only for firm matches. Not all rows give a size; the values are once, few, many and, for expanded clones, a class.

CDR3 DNA: TGCAGTGCTCCCACGGGCGGGAGGGCCTACGAGCAGTACTTC
CDR3 protein: CSAPTGGRAYEQYF
clone size: .
J gene: TRBJ2-7
V gene: TRBV20-1
D gene: TRBD2

CDR3 DNA: TGTGCCTGTTTACCCCTAGCGGGAGGGGGTAATGAGCAGTTCTTC
CDR3 protein: CACLPLAGGGNEQFF
clone size: .
J gene: TRBJ2-1
V gene: TRBV30
D gene: TRBD2

CDR3 DNA: TGTGCCAGCAGTGCCGAGAGAGGGGGGCCTGAAGCTTTCTTT
CDR3 protein: CASSAERGGPEAFF
clone size: few
J gene: TRBJ1-1
V gene: TRBV27
D gene: .

CDR3 DNA: TGTGCCAGCAGCCAAGATTTGACATCGGGGGCCAACGTCCTGACTTTC
CDR3 protein: CASSQDLTSGANVLTF
clone size: .
J gene: TRBJ2-6
V gene: TRBV4-2
D gene: .

CDR3 DNA: TGTGCCAGCAGCTCCCTCGGGGAGGGGGCGATCCAAGAGACCCAGTACTTC
CDR3 protein: CASSSLGEGAIQETQYF
clone size: many
J gene: TRBJ2-5
V gene: TRBV5-6
D gene: .

CDR3 DNA: TGTGCCAGCAGCGCAACAGGGACGAACTATGGCTACACCTTC
CDR3 protein: CASSATGTNYGYTF
clone size: .
J gene: TRBJ1-2
V gene: TRBV5-4
D gene: .

CDR3 DNA: TGTGCCAGCTCACTCGACAGGGTGCGCACTGAAGCTTTCTTT
CDR3 protein: CASSLDRVRTEAFF
clone size: many
J gene: TRBJ1-1
V gene: TRBV18
D gene: TRBD1

CDR3 DNA: TGTGCCAGCACACAGGGCGCGGATGAGCAGTTCTTC
CDR3 protein: CASTQGADEQFF
clone size: .
J gene: TRBJ2-1
V gene: TRBV13
D gene: .

CDR3 DNA: TGCAGCGTTGGGTCTTTAAGGGACACTCATGGCACTGAAGCTTTCTTT
CDR3 protein: CSVGSLRDTHGTEAFF
clone size: many
J gene: TRBJ1-1
V gene: TRBV29-1
D gene: .

CDR3 DNA: TGTGCCAGCAGTTTGGGCGGTATAATGACCGGGGATCTGTTTTTT
CDR3 protein: CASSLGGIMTGDLFF
clone size: .
J gene: TRBJ2-2
V gene: TRBV28
D gene: .

CDR3 DNA: TGCGCCAGCGGACGTGGACTAGCGGGAGAGGATGAGCAGTACTTC
CDR3 protein: CASGRGLAGEDEQYF
clone size: .
J gene: TRBJ2-7
V gene: TRBV10-2
D gene: TRBD2

CDR3 DNA: TGCGCCAGCAGCCCTGCAGTGGATAATCAGCCCCAGCATTTT
CDR3 protein: CASSPAVDNQPQHF
clone size: few
J gene: TRBJ1-5
V gene: TRBV10-1
D gene: .

CDR3 DNA: TGTGCCAGTTCCCAGGGTAAAAGAGAGACCCAGTACTTC
CDR3 protein: CASSQGKRETQYF
clone size: many
J gene: TRBJ2-5
V gene: TRBV19
D gene: .

CDR3 DNA: TGTGCCAGACGTTTTCGAGGGGTTCCCTACGAGCAGTACTTC
CDR3 protein: CARRFRGVPYEQYF
clone size: .
J gene: TRBJ2-7
V gene: TRBV2
D gene: .

CDR3 DNA: TGTGCCAGCCCGATGGGAGTAGTCACCGGTGAGCTGTTTTTT
CDR3 protein: CASPMGVVTGELFF
clone size: .
J gene: TRBJ2-2
V gene: TRBV6-1
D gene: .

CDR3 DNA: TGCAGTGCTAGGCCCAACTACTTTCTAGCGGGAGCGGGTGAGCAGTACTTC
CDR3 protein: CSARPNYFLAGAGEQYF
clone size: few
J gene: TRBJ2-7
V gene: TRBV20-1
D gene: TRBD2

CDR3 DNA: TGTGCCAGTAGTCCCCGGGGCTCTAGGGACTATGGCTACACCTTC
CDR3 protein: CASSPRGSRDYGYTF
clone size: many
J gene: TRBJ1-2
V gene: TRBV19
D gene: .

CDR3 DNA: TGTGCCAGCCTCCGGGTGGGGAACTCCTACGAGCAGTACTTC
CDR3 protein: CASLRVGNSYEQYF
clone size: .
J gene: TRBJ2-7
V gene: TRBV7-2
D gene: .

CDR3 DNA: TGTGCCAGCAGTTCTAGCGGGAGGTCCTCCTACGAGCAGTACTTC
CDR3 protein: CASSSSGRSSYEQYF
clone size: few
J gene: TRBJ2-7
V gene: TRBV6-5
D gene: TRBD2

CDR3 DNA: TGTGCCAGTAGTATAGCTCTGGGACGAGGTGAGCAGTTCTTC
CDR3 protein: CASSIALGRGEQFF
clone size: .
J gene: TRBJ2-1
V gene: TRBV19
D gene: .

CDR3 DNA: TGCAGTGCTAGACATGACACAGCTCAAGAGACCCAGTACTTC
CDR3 protein: CSARHDTAQETQYF
clone size: .
J gene: TRBJ2-5
V gene: TRBV20-1
D gene: .

CDR3 DNA: TGTGCCATCAGTGAGTCTTCATCGATTGCACAGGGCGGTTTCGGACAGTACTTC
CDR3 protein: CAISESSSIAQGGFGQYF
clone size: many
J gene: TRBJ2-7
V gene: TRBV10-3
D gene: .

CDR3 DNA: TGTGCCAGCCGGAGGGGAGCCGATTCACCCCTCCACTTT
CDR3 protein: CASRRGADSPLHF
clone size: .
J gene: TRBJ1-6
V gene: TRBV12-3/TRBV12-4
D gene: .

CDR3 DNA: TGTGCCAGCAGTGTGGGTACTAGCTGGAGTCTGAAGGAGCAGTTCTTC
CDR3 protein: CASSVGTSWSLKEQFF
clone size: few
J gene: TRBJ2-1
V gene: TRBV6-1
D gene: .

CDR3 DNA: TGTGCCAGCAGGCAATCCGGGACTACAAATGGGCAGCAGTACTTC
CDR3 protein: CASRQSGTTNGQQYF
clone size: .
J gene: TRBJ2-7
V gene: TRBV11-3
D gene: TRBD2

CDR3 DNA: TGTGCCAGCAGCTTAGCTGGGAATAACTATGGCTACACCTTC
CDR3 protein: CASSLAGNNYGYTF
clone size: few
J gene: TRBJ1-2
V gene: TRBV28
D gene: .

CDR3 DNA: TGTGCCAGCAGACCTGGACAGTCTGAAGCTTTCTTT
CDR3 protein: CASRPGQSEAFF
clone size: many
J gene: TRBJ1-1
V gene: TRBV6-1
D gene: .

CDR3 DNA: TGTGCCAGCTCACCAGACGGACAGAGAAACTTATATGGCTACACCTTC
CDR3 protein: CASSPDGQRNLYGYTF
clone size: once
J gene: TRBJ1-2
V gene: TRBV18
D gene: .